This T cell receptor (beta chain) was recorded in a study of human T cells and chemical hapten exposure. TCRdb processed the RACE reads anew with MiXCR; each CDR3 protein has one entry. The table records over 50,000 distinct CDR3 sequences, approximately 9.5% of them present only once. This CDR3 has 16 amino acids. Trimming took 2 bases from V and 0 from J, leaving 11 bases between them. Specified time point: pre-sensitization, week 0. Regarding treatment: therapeutic diphenylcyclopropenone sensitization with weekly scalp DPC. Total RNA extraction was carried out from unfractionated whole blood. Non-pregnant alopecia patients aged 18 to 70, suitable for DPC therapy. This clonotype was found a few times. The antigen remains undetermined. The study, taken as a whole, reports: Since the donors had alopecia, their immune response may not be the same as that of healthy people. With regard to DPC sensitization, TCRs above 1 in 1000 frequency did not change.

V and J are TRBV12-3 or TRBV12-4 and TRBJ2-4; no clear D. This TCR came from a woman in her twenties or thirties with alopecia areata. Some clones in this sample may be carry-over from other donors' samples. The input for sequencing was whole blood, taken in connection with sensitization to the hapten diphenylcyclopropenone (DPC). The CDR3 region is CASSLLYPLAKNIQYF. DNA of the CDR3: TGTGCCAGCAGTTTACTCTACCCACTAGCCAAAAACATTCAGTACTTC.